This TCR beta chain was found in a study of T cells in Graves' hyperthyroidism and ophthalmopathy. About the research overall: Peripheral blood specimens were obtained at initial diagnosis, prior to any treatment.

This CDR3 comprises 14 residues. Germline V gives CDR1 LGHNA, CDR2 YNFKEQ. V shed 4 bases and J shed 8 bases, with 15 bases lying between them. Regions amplified from RNA transcripts were the TCR beta CDR3 regions. Researchers ran a first-round RT-PCR on the TCR CDR3 using the HTBI primer set. TCRdb passed the multiplex PCR reads through MiXCR, listing each CDR3 protein once. This table has about half a million distinct CDR3 sequences, 15% to 20% appearing once. The table lists this clonotype with a few counts. The TCR sequence derives from a man aged 40-49 years with Graves' ophthalmopathy. Sequences were obtained from blood. The chain employs TRBV4-2 and TRBJ2-4; the D gene is possibly TRBD2 (5 bases). CDR3 sequence reads: CASSREGTGDIQYF. As DNA, the CDR3 is TGTGCCAGCAGCCGTGAGGGTACCGGAGACATTCAGTACTTC.